This T cell receptor beta chain was sequenced during a study of blood T cell repertoires in COVID-19. The trim removed 4 bases at V and 5 bases at J, leaving 6 bases unmatched. This CDR3 is built from 17 residues. CDR1 and CDR2 (germline): MNHEY, SMNVEV (reference sequence). Sequencing was performed with immunoSEQ multiplex PCR; in TCRdb, only in-frame clones are kept and a portion is missing. The data contain roughly 16,000 clones, 80% to 90% of them seen just once; the ten biggest clones take up approximately 3.1%. The rearrangement joins TRBV27 to TRBJ2-3, with 16 bases identical to TRBD2. Sequencing input: peripheral blood. This receptor was identified in a human donor in a cohort sampled during active COVID-19. In DNA, the CDR3 is TGTGCCAGCAGTTACTCCGGGACTAGCGGGGGGGGAGATACGCAGTATTTT. Its protein product is CASSYSGTSGGGDTQYF.